Following are 24 T cell receptor beta chains from one sample sequenced in a study of T cell responses to AZD1222 COVID-19 vaccine. The protocol was immunoSEQ multiplex PCR, while the TCRdb copy is restricted to in-frame clones and leaves out a portion. The sample includes around 100,000 clones, 80% to 90% of them seen just once. Sample: peripheral blood, taken on day 0 of AZD1222 vaccination. Receptor source: an adult in good health.

J is TRBJ2-1 and V is TRBV5-1; D unresolved. The CDR3 length is 13 residues. Germline V lookup: CDR1 SGHRS, CDR2 YFSETQ. V dropped 1 base and J dropped 5 bases, with 7 bases sitting between them. DNA of the CDR3: TGCGCCAGCAGCTTGCAGGCCAACAATGAGCAGTTCTTC. It translates to CASSLQANNEQFF.

The V gene is TRBV18, the J gene TRBJ2-7; 11 bases map to TRBD1. After removal of 0 bases from V and 5 bases from J, the junction contained 6 bases not matched to a gene. CDR1 and CDR2 (germline): KGHSH, LQKENI. The CDR3 sequence is 16 residues long. CDR3 bases: TGTGCCAGCTCACCACCGGGGACAGGGGGTCCCCACGAGCAGTACTTC. Translating gives CASSPPGTGGPHEQYF.

The chain joins TRBV27 to TRBJ2-3, with 14 bases identical to TRBD2. Germline V gene sequence: CDR1 MNHEY, CDR2 SMNVEV (reference sequence). There are 16 residues in the CDR3. The junction had 5 bases not matched to a gene; V was cut back by 4 bases and J by 5 bases. CDR3 amino acids: CASSSRLAGGIDTQYF. The CDR3 nucleotides read TGTGCCAGCAGTTCCCGACTAGCGGGAGGGATAGATACGCAGTATTTT.

The CDR3 is CASSIQYEQYF. As DNA, the CDR3 is TGTGCCAGCAGCATCCAATACGAGCAGTACTTC. This rearrangement joins TRBV11-2 to TRBJ2-7, with no clear D. The CDR3 runs 11 residues. The germline CDR1 and CDR2 sequences are SGHAT and FQNNGV. Deletions cut 5 bases from V and 4 bases from J, with 6 bases between.

Concerning this clone: Sequence at one end of the junction differs from germline and may be a read error. The CDR3 spells CACGGARETQYF. In nucleotides, the CDR3 is TGTGCTTGTGGGGGGGCCCGGGAGACCCAGTACTTC. The chain carries TRBV12-5 and TRBJ2-5; possibly TRBD2 for D (7 bases). The CDR3 covers 12 residues. Germline values: CDR1 LGHNT, CDR2 FRNRAP.

The chain recombines TRBV6-5 with TRBJ1-1; D gene unclear. The CDR3 extends over 14 amino acids. Germline V gene data show CDR1 as MNHEY and CDR2 as SVGAGI. With 6 bases removed from V and 4 bases from J, the gap between germline ends came to 15 bases. CDR3 loop: CASSPRPRGTEAFF. CDR3 DNA sequence: TGTGCCAGCAGCCCCCGCCCCCGTGGCACTGAAGCTTTCTTT.

This clone was found once. The rearrangement links TRBV28 to TRBJ2-2; no clear D gene. Germline V gives CDR1 MDHEN, CDR2 SYDVKM. The CDR3 covers 15 residues. V lost 4 bases and J 2 bases, leaving 11 bases between the germline ends. This CDR3 reads CASSSIGSNTGELFF. CDR3 nucleotides: TGTGCCAGCAGTTCTATTGGCTCTAACACCGGGGAGCTGTTTTTT.

The chain uses TRBV9 and TRBJ1-1; D gene ambiguous. Trimming cost V 3 bases and J 3 bases, with 3 bases left between them. The CDR3 is made up of 11 amino acids. CDR1 is SGDLS, CDR2 YYNGEE, per germline. In DNA, the CDR3 is TGTGCCAGCAGCGGCTACACTGAAGCTTTCTTT. This encodes CASSGYTEAFF.

The V and J genes are TRBV7-9 and TRBJ2-6; D ambiguous. The CDR3 covers 15 residues. CDR1 and CDR2 (germline): SEHNR, FQNEAQ (reference sequence). V dropped 4 bases and J dropped 0 bases, with 7 bases sitting between them. As DNA, the CDR3 is TGTGCCAGCAGCTCCTCAAACTCTGGGGCCAACGTCCTGACTTTC. Its protein product is CASSSSNSGANVLTF. Supplemented by reference TRBV7-9 and TRBJ2-6, the full variable domain reads DTGVSQNPRHKITKRGQNVTFRCDPISEHNRLYWYRQTLGQGPEFLTYFQNEAQLEKSRLLSDRFSAERPKGSFSTLEIQRTEQGDSAMYLCASSSSNSGANVLTFGAGSRLTVL.

The V and J genes are TRBV10-3 and TRBJ1-4, with D possibly matching TRBD1 (5 bases). Trimming shortened V by 10 bases and J by 8 bases, and 17 bases separated the two germline ends. The length of the CDR3 is 13 residues. Germline V lookup: CDR1 ENHRY, CDR2 SYGVKD. CDR3 sequence reads: CATGQEGGEKLFF. Here the CDR3 DNA reads TGTGCCACCGGACAAGAGGGTGGCGAAAAACTGTTTTTT.

CDR3 bases: TGTGCCATCATGAGACAGGGGGAAACAGATACGCAGTATTTT. It specifies CAIMRQGETDTQYF. The chain uses TRBV10-3 and TRBJ2-3; 9 nucleotides align to TRBD1. The CDR3 spans 14 residues. Unmatched junction bases numbered 5, after V lost 7 bases and J lost 3 bases. Germline lookup yields CDR1 ENHRY and CDR2 SYGVKD.

V usage is TRBV2 and J usage is TRBJ2-2; 11 bases map to TRBD2. Looked up from germline, CDR1 is SNHLY and CDR2 is FYNNEI. The CDR3 runs to 16 residues. Trimming took 4 bases from V and 1 from J; bases not matched to a gene: 2. The CDR3 DNA follows: TGTGCCAGCAGTGTGCTAGCGGGGGGGAACACCGGGGAGCTGTTTTTT. This translates into CASSVLAGGNTGELFF.

The chain joins TRBV24-1 to TRBJ1-3; D gene ambiguous. CDR3 size: 19 residues. V was pared by 8 bases and J by 1 base, with 26 bases between. Per germline, CDR1 KGHDR and CDR2 SFDVKD. The DNA of the CDR3 is TGTGCCACCACCGCCCCCTTCGAGGATGGCCGAGGGTCTGGAAACACCATATATTTT. This codes for CATTAPFEDGRGSGNTIYF.

The genes are TRBV27 and TRBJ1-4; D is unclear. The CDR3 covers 18 residues. V was shortened by 7 bases and J by 5 bases, with 26 bases between the two germline ends. Germline CDR1 is MNHEY and CDR2 is SMNVEV (reference sequence). CDR3 protein: CASNINPTPREPNEKLFF. DNA of the CDR3: TGTGCCAGCAATATCAACCCGACCCCGCGGGAACCGAATGAAAAACTGTTTTTT.

The chain uses TRBV27 and TRBJ2-1; the D gene is possibly TRBD1 (6 bases). Germline V lookup: CDR1 MNHEY, CDR2 SMNVEV (reference sequence). The CDR3 length is 14 residues. Trimming pared 0 bases from V and 4 bases from J, leaving 7 bases between. The CDR3 bases are TGTGCCAGCAGTTTATCCACAGGGTACAATGAGCAGTTCTTC. This sequence encodes CASSLSTGYNEQFF.

V usage is TRBV28 and J usage is TRBJ1-4; D might be TRBD1 (5 bases). The CDR3 totals 15 residues. Trimming cost V 7 bases and J 4 bases, with 16 bases left between them. The germline CDR1 and CDR2 sequences are MDHEN and SYDVKM. The DNA for the CDR3 is TGTGCCAGCAAATCCGGGGGGGGACTTAATGAAAAACTGTTTTTT. It translates to CASKSGGGLNEKLFF. Full variable domain (outside the CDR3, taken from reference TRBV28 and TRBJ1-4): DVKVTQSSRYLVKRTGEKVFLECVQDMDHENMFWYRQDPGLGLRLIYFSYDVKMKEKGDIPEGYSVSREKKERFSLILESASTNQTSMYLCASKSGGGLNEKLFFGSGTQLSVL.

The chain has TRBV7-9 and TRBJ1-2, with D perhaps matching TRBD1 (6 bases). Germline V gene lookup returns CDR1 SEHNR and CDR2 FQNEAQ (reference sequence). V lost 0 bases, J lost 6 bases, and 11 bases lay in between. The CDR3 totals 14 residues. The CDR3, as DNA: TGTGCCAGCAGCTTAGCGATCAGGGGTGATGGCTACACCTTC. It yields the protein CASSLAIRGDGYTF.

This chain's CDR3 is CASSPGGGFETQYF. CDR3 DNA sequence: TGCGCCAGCAGCCCAGGAGGAGGTTTTGAGACCCAGTACTTC. The rearrangement joins TRBV4-1 to TRBJ2-5; D might be TRBD2 (5 bases). Germline V gives CDR1 MGHRA, CDR2 YSYEKL. CDR3 length: 14 amino acids. The germline V and J ends were trimmed by 4 bases and 5 bases, with 14 bases remaining between them.

This clone was found a few times. The CDR3 here is CASSRRGADTDTQYF. CDR3 nucleotide sequence: TGTGCCAGCAGCAGGCGGGGGGCAGACACAGATACGCAGTATTTT. The chain combines TRBV7-9 with TRBJ2-3, with 8 bases identical to TRBD2. V trimming: 5 bases; J trimming: 2 bases; junction bases outside the gene matches: 6. This CDR3 is 15 amino acids long. CDR1 is SEHNR, CDR2 FQNEAQ, per germline (reference sequence).

This clone has only one observation. The chain carries TRBV7-2 and TRBJ2-3; D tentatively fits TRBD1 or TRBD2 (5 bases each). The CDR3 sequence is 12 residues long. CDR1 is SGHTA, CDR2 FQGNSA, per germline. The V end lost 5 bases, the J end lost 4 bases, and 7 bases lay between the germline ends. The CDR3 DNA sequence: TGTGCCAGCAGCCAGGGAGCAGATACGCAGTATTTT. It specifies CASSQGADTQYF.

J is TRBJ1-1 and V is TRBV29-1; no clear D. V shed 5 bases and J shed 0 bases, with 13 bases lying between them. The CDR3 is 14 amino acids. Germline V gives CDR1 SQVTM, CDR2 ANQGSEA. This CDR3 is CSVTRTAMNTEAFF. In DNA, the CDR3 is TGCAGCGTTACCCGGACGGCTATGAACACTGAAGCTTTCTTT.

The chain recombines TRBV12-3 or TRBV12-4 with TRBJ1-2; no firm D call. This CDR3 comprises 12 residues. V dropped 3 bases and J dropped 2 bases, with 4 bases sitting between them. The DNA for the CDR3 is TGTGCCAGCAGTTTGGTGAACTATGGCTACACCTTC. Encoded protein: CASSLVNYGYTF.

The chain is built from TRBV12-5 and TRBJ1-3; maybe TRBD1 (5 bases). Germline CDR1 is LGHNT and CDR2 is FRNRAP. CDR3 length: 16 amino acids. V dropped 0 bases and J dropped 0 bases, with 9 bases sitting between them. CDR3 nucleotides: TGTGCTAGTGGTTTGGTACGACAGAGCTCTGGAAACACCATATATTTT. It translates to CASGLVRQSSGNTIYF. The full variable domain, completed using reference TRBV12-5 and TRBJ1-3, is DARVTQTPRHKVTEMGQEVTMRCQPILGHNTVFWYRQTMMQGLELLAYFRNRAPLDDSGMPKDRFSAEMPDATLATLKIQPSEPRDSAVYFCASGLVRQSSGNTIYFGEGSWLTVV.

This rearrangement joins TRBV6-4 to TRBJ1-5; D is possibly TRBD1 (5 bases). Trimming removed 9 bases at V and 6 bases at J, with 9 bases between. The CDR3 contains 11 residues. The germline V gene encodes CDR1 MRHNA and CDR2 SNTAGT. CDR3 loop: CARRGSQPQHF. The CDR3 region has the DNA TGTGCCAGACGGGGGAGTCAGCCCCAGCATTTT.